The entry below gives a single TCR beta chain sequence along with its context. The CDR3 length is 15 residues. Trimming took 0 bases from V and 1 from J, leaving 10 bases between them. Germline V gene lookup returns CDR1 DFQATT and CDR2 SNEGSKA (reference sequence). The record originates from a study of T-cell reconstitution after alpha-beta-depleted transplantation in children. It was with unique molecular identifiers that the TCRbeta library was prepared. One entry per CDR3 protein results from TCRdb running MiXCR on the PCR reads. The sample gives some 500,000 distinct CDR3 sequences, about 17% of which show up once; more than 2.5% is in the top ten.

The input for sequencing was PBMCs from the stem cell graft donor, taken from the stem cell graft. The V call is TRBV20-1, the J call TRBJ1-5; D perhaps matches TRBD1 (5 bases). The source is a human donor who donated a stem cell graft to a child with acute lymphoblastic leukemia. The CDR3 DNA reads as TGCAGTGCTAGAGAAGTATGGGGGAGCAATCAGCCCCAGCATTTT. This sequence encodes CSAREVWGSNQPQHF.